This T cell receptor beta chain was documented in a study of molecular identifiers for immune sequencing clone quantification. The authors built bulk TCR libraries by previously described methods with listed TCR primers. TCRdb recomputed calls from the PCR reads with MiXCR, one row per CDR3 protein. Altogether around 480,000 distinct CDR3 sequences are present, over 20% being singletons, with the ten largest covering 0.84%. This clonotype was detected many times. Researchers sorted naive CD8 T cells as cells that were CD8+CD4-CCR7+CD45RA+. Sequences were obtained from naive CD8+ T cells from blood, with Jurkat cell RNA spiked in. As for subset: FACS-sorted CD8+CD4-CCR7+CD45RA+ naive T cells. This clonotype was obtained from a human donor in good health. Some libraries in this study had Jurkat cell RNA spiked in.

DNA for the CDR3: TGTGCCAGCAGTTCCTCCGGACTAGGGGGCACCTACGAGCAGTACTTC. Translation: CASSSSGLGGTYEQYF. The V and J genes are TRBV27 and TRBJ2-7; D assignment may be TRBD1 or TRBD2 (7 bases each). Per germline, CDR1 MNHEY and CDR2 SMNVEV (reference sequence). Trimming left V 4 bases short and J 2 bases short, with 18 bases between. This CDR3 has 16 amino acids.